This T cell receptor (beta chain) was documented in a study of CD8 T cells in ankylosing spondylitis. General study results and limits: A TCR beta motif of several highly homologous variants seemed to mark ankylosing spondylitis blood. A CD8+ phenotype characterized the disease-linked clones, which were relatively rare in peripheral blood. Matched synovial fluid from ankylosing spondylitis patients was reported to be enriched for disease-linked clones.

V shed 5 bases, J shed 0 bases, and the junction held 6 bases outside the gene matches. The CDR3 totals 15 residues. In germline, CDR1 is SEHNR, CDR2 FQNEAQ (reference sequence). Using quantitative 5'-RACE with molecular barcodes, the authors made TCR beta libraries. MiXCR, run by TCRdb on the 5' RACE reads, gives a single entry per CDR3 protein. The sample lists under 450,000 distinct CDR3 sequences, about 15% occurring once. This clonotype has a handful of counts. Its antigen is as yet unknown. The chain carries TRBV7-9 and TRBJ2-7, with 8 nucleotides matching TRBD1. This sequence was found in a male donor with ankylosing spondylitis. The sample taken for sequencing was blood, either unsorted or a sorted T cell fraction (not recorded which). Written as DNA, the CDR3 is TGTGCCAGCAGCCCGACAGGGGCCCACTCCTACGAGCAGTACTTC. Translated: CASSPTGAHSYEQYF.